A selection of T cell receptor beta chains follows, all from one sample in a study of T cell responses to AZD1222 COVID-19 vaccine. Produced via immunoSEQ multiplex PCR; TCRdb's table is partial and in-frame only. The sample lists some 150,000 clones, approximately 86% occurring once. Source: peripheral blood, taken 28 days after the second AZD1222 dose. These receptors all stem from an adult who received the AZD1222 COVID-19 vaccine. The CDR3 runs from the conserved cysteine through the conserved F or W. The D gene is left open where the match is weak. Where a row states a size, it is once, few, many or the class of an expanded clone; other rows omit it.

TRBJ2-2,TRBD2,TRBV3-1/TRBV3-2,-,TGTGCCAGCAGCCAAGGACTAGCTGAGACCGGGGAGCTGTTTTTT,CASSQGLAETGELFF
TRBJ2-7,-,TRBV2,-,TGTGCCAGCATCGGGGTGGGGCGGGACTACGAGCAGTACTTC,CASIGVGRDYEQYF
TRBJ1-1,-,TRBV19,few,TGTGCCAGTAGGAGAAACACTGAAGCTTTCTTT,CASRRNTEAFF
TRBJ1-5,-,TRBV28,-,TGTGCCAGCAGCCCAGGGATGAGGCCCCAGCATTTT,CASSPGMRPQHF
TRBJ1-2,TRBD1,TRBV7-9,once,TGTGCCAGCAGCTTGACAGGGCCCTCCTATGGCTACACCTTC,CASSLTGPSYGYTF
TRBJ1-2,TRBD1,TRBV12-5,-,TGTGCTAGTGGTCTGAGGACAGGGACCGACTATGGCTACACCTTC,CASGLRTGTDYGYTF
TRBJ1-1,-,TRBV6-5,-,TGTGCCAGCAGCGTGGGGACTGAAGCTTTCTTT,CASSVGTEAFF
TRBJ1-6,-,TRBV7-8,-,TGTGCCAGCAGCTTGGGGCAAAGCTCCTATAATTCACCCCTCCACTTT,CASSLGQSSYNSPLHF
TRBJ1-1,-,TRBV12-3/TRBV12-4,-,TGTGCCAGCAGGGGCCAGAGGAACACTGAAGCTTTCTTT,CASRGQRNTEAFF
TRBJ1-1,TRBD1,TRBV27,-,TGTGCCAGCAGTTTTTTCGGACAGGGCAGTGCTTTCTTT,CASSFFGQGSAFF
TRBJ2-3,-,TRBV7-8,once,TGTGCCAGCAGCAACCACCCAACGCGCGATACGCAGTATTTT,CASSNHPTRDTQYF
TRBJ2-1,TRBD2,TRBV7-9,-,TGTGCCAGCAGCTTAAGCGGGAATCTCTACAATGAGCAGTTCTTC,CASSLSGNLYNEQFF
TRBJ1-2,-,TRBV28,-,TGTGCCAGCAGTTTATCTGGAGAAAACTATGGCTACACCTTC,CASSLSGENYGYTF
TRBJ1-5,TRBD1,TRBV7-8,-,TGTGCCAGCAGCTTTTGGGACAGAAATAGCAATCAGCCCCAGCATTTT,CASSFWDRNSNQPQHF
TRBJ2-7,TRBD1,TRBV10-3,-,TGTGCCATCAGTGGTGCCTCAGGGACAGGAGCCTCCTACGAGCAGTACTTC,CAISGASGTGASYEQYF
TRBJ1-5,-,TRBV10-3,-,TGTGCCATCAGTGAGAAAGGGGGACAGCCCCAGCATTTT,CAISEKGGQPQHF
TRBJ1-4,TRBD1,TRBV4-1,once,TGCGCCAGCAGCCAAGATCGGGCAGGGGGGACTAATGAAAAACTGTTTTTT,CASSQDRAGGTNEKLFF
TRBJ2-7,TRBD2,TRBV7-9,-,TGTGCCAGCAGCTCCGAGCGGGACGGGTACGAGCAGTACTTC,CASSSERDGYEQYF
TRBJ1-6,-,TRBV14,-,TGTGCCAGCAGCCTCCTAACGGATTCACCCCTCCACTTT,CASSLLTDSPLHF
TRBJ2-2,-,TRBV6-5,-,TGTGCCAGCAGGGATACAGGATTAAACACCGGGGAGCTGTTTTTT,CASRDTGLNTGELFF
TRBJ1-6,-,TRBV6-1,-,TGTGCCAGCAGTGAAAGAATCAATTCACCCCTCCACTTT,CASSERINSPLHF
TRBJ1-6,-,TRBV3-1/TRBV3-2,-,TGTGCCAGCAGCCAACACAGCGATAATTCACCCCTCCACTTT,CASSQHSDNSPLHF
TRBJ2-7,-,TRBV12-3/TRBV12-4,-,TGTGCCAACAGTTCCGGGCCGTACGAGCAGTACTTC,CANSSGPYEQYF
TRBJ2-5,-,TRBV5-1,once,TGCGCCAGCACTAGCCAGGGTGAGACCCAGTACTTC,CASTSQGETQYF
TRBJ1-3,-,TRBV29-1,-,TGCAGCGTTATCGACAGCTGGTACTCTGGAAACACCATATATTTT,CSVIDSWYSGNTIYF
TRBJ2-7,-,TRBV4-1,-,TGCGCCAGCAGCCAAGATTGGCCGACGACCTACTACGAGCAGTACTTC,CASSQDWPTTYYEQYF
TRBJ1-4,-,TRBV27,-,TGTGCCAGCAGTCCAGACGCCGACGGTCTTAATGAAAAACTGTTTTTT,CASSPDADGLNEKLFF
TRBJ2-3,-,TRBV5-1,-,TGCGCCAGCAGCTCGGGACAATCAGATACGCAGTATTTT,CASSSGQSDTQYF
TRBJ2-7,TRBD2,TRBV20-1,once,TGCAGTGCTAGTGGGACTAGCGGGCCAGTGAATCTGGAGCAGTACTTC,CSASGTSGPVNLEQYF
TRBJ1-2,TRBD1,TRBV28,-,TGTGCCAGCAGTAGCGACAGGGAACGCGATGGCTATGGCTACACCTTC,CASSSDRERDGYGYTF
TRBJ2-1,TRBD2,TRBV29-1,-,TGCAGCGTTGAAGGACTAGCGGAGCAGTTCTTC,CSVEGLAEQFF
TRBJ1-2,-,TRBV5-1,-,TGCGCCAGCAGCTTGGACAGACTCTATGGCTACACCTTC,CASSLDRLYGYTF
TRBJ1-3,-,TRBV6-5,few,TGTGCCAGCACCGGACAGTTCTCTGGAAACACCATATATTTT,CASTGQFSGNTIYF
TRBJ1-2,TRBD1,TRBV19,-,TGTGCCAGTAGTCCGGGACAGGGGAAGGCTAACTATGGCTACACCTTC,CASSPGQGKANYGYTF
TRBJ1-1,-,TRBV30,-,TGTGCCTGGAGTGACAGATTAAATAAGGTCGCGGATTTCTTT,CAWSDRLNKVADFF
TRBJ2-1,-,TRBV19,-,TGTGCCAGTAGTATACCTGGGACCAACAATGAGCAGTTCTTC,CASSIPGTNNEQFF
TRBJ1-6,-,TRBV10-2,-,TGCGCCAGCAGTGAGTCCATCAGGGGAACCAATTCACCCCTCCACTTT,CASSESIRGTNSPLHF
TRBJ1-4,-,TRBV28,-,TGTGCCAGCAGTTTATCTAATGAAAAACTGTTTTTT,CASSLSNEKLFF
TRBJ1-6,-,TRBV20-1,-,TGCAGTGCTAGTGATGGGGCGCCGGAGAATTCACCCCTCCACTTT,CSASDGAPENSPLHF
TRBJ1-5,-,TRBV18,-,TGTGCCAGCTCGGCACGGGATCAGCCCCAGCATTTT,CASSARDQPQHF
TRBJ2-4,-,TRBV11-2,-,TGTGCCAGCAGCTTAGGCCGAGCCAAAAACATTCAGTACTTC,CASSLGRAKNIQYF
TRBJ1-5,-,TRBV19,-,TGTGCCACCCGTAGTCAGCAACTTCAGCCCCAGCATTTT,CATRSQQLQPQHF
TRBJ1-5,-,TRBV19,few,TGTGCCAGTAGTATCCCAGGGGGCAATCAGCCCCAGCATTTT,CASSIPGGNQPQHF
TRBJ2-7,TRBD1,TRBV24-1,-,TGTGCCACCAGTGAGTCAAACCCCGGGACAGGGTATCAGCAGTACTTC,CATSESNPGTGYQQYF
TRBJ1-2,-,TRBV5-1,-,TGCGCCAGCAGCCTTGGACCAGAGCCTGGGTATGGCTACACCTTC,CASSLGPEPGYGYTF
TRBJ2-7,TRBD1,TRBV5-1,-,TGCGCCAGCAGCTTGACGGGGACAGGCCCCTACGAGCAGTACTTC,CASSLTGTGPYEQYF